This TCR beta chain was sequenced for a study of T cells after yellow fever vaccination. The CDR3 is made up of 18 amino acids. V lost 6 bases, J lost 5 bases, and 13 bases stayed unmatched. TCRdb ran MiXCR on the 5' RACE reads and lists one entry per CDR3 protein. The sample has 400,000 to 650,000 distinct CDR3 sequences, 21% seen once. Regarding this clonotype: Its antigen is unidentified.

General study points: Overlap between CD4 and CD8 compartments was detected for a small share of clonotypes. The study re-detected most primary-vaccination clones after the booster (around 96% CD4, 88% CD8).

This receptor was taken from a man between 18 and 29 years old who received the YFV17D yellow fever vaccine. The V and J genes are TRBV12-3 or TRBV12-4 and TRBJ2-2; 12 nucleotides match TRBD1. The sample in question was PBMCs, obtained approximately 20 days after the first yellow fever vaccination. CDR3: CASREPGQGASGTGELFF. The CDR3 region has the DNA TGTGCCAGCAGGGAACCGGGACAGGGGGCTTCGGGGACCGGGGAGCTGTTTTTT.